The 20 T cell receptor beta chains reported below all come from one sample, sequenced in a study of T cells after yellow fever vaccination. TCRdb re-called the 5' RACE reads with MiXCR, one entry per CDR3 protein. Seen here are roughly 300,000 distinct CDR3 sequences, around 7% observed once, and the top ten hold over 15%. The starting material was PBMCs, obtained around 45 days after the first yellow fever vaccination. These receptor sequences come from a man younger than 35 who received the YFV17D yellow fever vaccine.

This sequence joins TRBV11-2 and TRBJ2-7; D is uncertain. This CDR3 comprises 15 residues. V lost 1 base and J 6 bases, leaving 16 bases between the germline ends. From germline, CDR1 is SGHAT and CDR2 FQNNGV. Here the CDR3 reads CASSLGENLLLEQYF. The CDR3 DNA sequence: TGTGCCAGCAGCTTAGGCGAGAACCTCCTGCTCGAGCAGTACTTC.

This clonotype has more than one count but fewer than ten. This chain joins TRBV2 and TRBJ2-3; 7 bases line up with TRBD1. Trimming removed 4 bases from V and 1 base from J; junction bases left unmatched: 2. This CDR3 is 14 amino acids long. The V gene's germline CDR1 is SNHLY and CDR2 FYNNEI. The CDR3 loop reads CASSGDRGTDTQYF. Written as DNA, the CDR3 is TGTGCCAGCAGTGGGGACAGAGGCACAGATACGCAGTATTTT.

This clonotype was found a few times. J is TRBJ2-3 and V is TRBV15, with TRBD1 matching over 10 bases. With 1 base clipped from V and 7 bases from J, the junction kept 2 bases outside the gene matches. Germline V gene lookup returns CDR1 LNHNV and CDR2 YYDKDF (reference sequence). This CDR3 has 14 residues. CDR3 nucleotides: TGTGCCACCAGCAGAGGGACAGGGGGAAATACGCAGTATTTT. Its translation: CATSRGTGGNTQYF.

This clonotype appeared many times. The rearrangement links TRBV4-1 to TRBJ2-3; D ambiguous. The V gene lost 2 bases and the J gene lost 3 bases, with 3 bases spanning the gap. Germline V gene data show CDR1 as MGHRA and CDR2 as YSYEKL. This CDR3 has 12 residues. The CDR3 coding sequence is TGCGCCAGCAGCCAATATACAGATACGCAGTATTTT. Its translation is CASSQYTDTQYF.

This chain connects TRBV6-6 to TRBJ1-2, with a tentative D call TRBD1 (5 bases). The germline V gene has CDR1 MNHNY and CDR2 SVGAGI (reference sequence). V was shortened by 4 bases and J by 6 bases, with 12 bases between the two germline ends. This CDR3 is 13 amino acids long. CDR3 sequence reads: CASSSVRGNGYTF. The CDR3 bases are TGTGCCAGCAGTTCCGTGCGGGGCAATGGCTACACCTTC.

About this clonotype itself: At one end the junction does not follow the germline gene, possibly because of a read error. V gene TRBV25-1 combines with J gene TRBJ2-6, with a possible D match to TRBD2 (6 bases). Per the germline V gene, CDR1 is MGHDK and CDR2 is SYGVNS. The CDR3 has 16 residues. The CDR3: CASSPDGGAGANVLTF. The CDR3 DNA reads TGTGCCAGCAGTCCTGACGGAGGGGCTGGAGCCAACGTCCTGACTTTC.

The chain recombines TRBV30 with TRBJ1-5; 7 bases are shared with TRBD1. Germline V gene lookup returns CDR1 GTSNPN and CDR2 SVGIG (reference sequence). V lost 4 bases, J lost 5 bases, and 5 bases stayed unmatched. The CDR3 totals 13 residues. DNA for the CDR3: TGTGCCTGGACTGGGCAGGGGGATCAGCCCCAGCATTTT. Translation gives CAWTGQGDQPQHF.

This clonotype has just a few counts. This sequence joins TRBV6-5 and TRBJ2-7; either TRBD1 or TRBD2 may supply D (5 bases each). V lost 4 bases and J 7 bases, leaving 11 bases between the germline ends. The CDR3 totals 12 residues. From germline, CDR1 is MNHEY and CDR2 SVGAGI. CDR3 protein: CASSSGTEEQYV. Here the CDR3 DNA reads TGTGCCAGCAGTTCCGGGACGGAGGAGCAGTACGTC.

The rearrangement uses TRBV9 and TRBJ2-5; TRBD1 aligns across 7 bases. V was pared by 0 bases and J by 5 bases, with 10 bases of the junction left unmatched. The length of the CDR3 is 16 residues. Germline values: CDR1 SGDLS, CDR2 YYNGEE. DNA for the CDR3: TGTGCCAGCAGCGTAGATGGGACAGCGGCTAGGGAGACCCAGTACTTC. Translated: CASSVDGTAARETQYF.

This clonotype was counted only a few times. J is TRBJ2-5 and V is TRBV5-1, with 10 nucleotides matching TRBD2. CDR1 is SGHRS, CDR2 YFSETQ, per germline. With 0 bases clipped from V and 1 base from J, the junction kept 12 bases outside the gene matches. This CDR3 spans 19 amino acids. The chain's CDR3 is CASSLGGGAGLALQETQYF. CDR3 nucleotides: TGCGCCAGCAGCTTGGGAGGTGGAGCGGGACTAGCGCTCCAAGAGACCCAGTACTTC.

The gene calls are TRBV11-2 and TRBJ2-4; 12 nucleotides line up with TRBD2. V was clipped by 5 bases and J by 0 bases; unmatched bases: 2. The CDR3 runs 16 residues. In germline, CDR1 is SGHAT, CDR2 FQNNGV. CDR3 nucleotide sequence: TGTGCCAGCAGCACTAGCGGGAGGATAGCCAAAAACATTCAGTACTTC. This gives the protein CASSTSGRIAKNIQYF. The full variable domain, completed using reference TRBV11-2 and TRBJ2-4, is EAGVAQSPRYKIIEKRQSVAFWCNPISGHATLYWYQQILGQGPKLLIQFQNNGVVDDSQLPKDRFSAERLKGVDSTLKIQPAKLEDSAVYLCASSTSGRIAKNIQYFGAGTRLSVL.

This clonotype was counted only a few times. The V and J genes are TRBV28 and TRBJ2-5, with 11 bases lining up with TRBD1. Germline V CDR1 and CDR2: MDHEN, SYDVKM. J was trimmed by 7 bases and V by 8 bases; bases with no gene match: 12. The CDR3 has 15 amino acids. Written as DNA, the CDR3 is TGTGCCAGCTCGGAAAGGTCCGGGACAGGGGGGACCCAGTACTTC. The encoded protein is CASSERSGTGGTQYF.

This clonotype was found many times. The J gene is TRBJ2-5, the V gene TRBV4-2; possible D gene TRBD2, 6 bases. V dropped 1 base and J dropped 2 bases, with 11 bases sitting between them. CDR3 length: 15 residues. Looked up from germline, CDR1 is LGHNA and CDR2 is YNFKEQ. CDR3 bases: TGTGCCAGCAGCCAAGTCCGGGACTCGCAAGAGACCCAGTACTTC. It specifies CASSQVRDSQETQYF.

This clonotype appeared a few times. The V gene is TRBV18, the J gene TRBJ1-2; D is possibly TRBD1 (6 bases). The V and J ends lost 0 bases and 6 bases respectively, with 11 bases between them. This CDR3 is 14 amino acids long. Germline CDR1 KGHSH, CDR2 LQKENI. The CDR3 bases are TGTGCCAGCTCACCACCGGGGGGCCGGGATGGCTACACCTTC. Translating gives CASSPPGGRDGYTF.

This clonotype was recorded many times. The chain recombines TRBV4-2 with TRBJ2-5; TRBD1 matches 8 bases. This CDR3 spans 17 amino acids. CDR1 is LGHNA, CDR2 YNFKEQ, per germline. J gave up 2 bases and V 3 bases, and 11 bases lay outside the gene matches. The CDR3: CASSHGARQGRQETQYF. The CDR3 DNA is TGTGCCAGCAGCCATGGGGCGCGACAGGGGAGGCAAGAGACCCAGTACTTC.

This rearrangement joins TRBV12-3 or TRBV12-4 to TRBJ1-2, with D hard to call. This CDR3 spans 14 amino acids. The V end was cut by 7 bases, the J end by 0 bases, with 12 bases between. CDR3 bases: TGTGCCAGCACCTTGGGTAATCCTAACTATGGCTACACCTTC. Its translation is CASTLGNPNYGYTF.

The rearrangement uses TRBV5-1 and TRBJ2-1; 7 bases are shared with TRBD1. Per the germline V gene, CDR1 is SGHRS and CDR2 is YFSETQ. The V and J ends lost 3 bases and 7 bases, in that order; junction bases with no gene match: 16. This CDR3 has 17 amino acids. CDR3 protein: CASSSTPIGTAGNEQFF. The DNA of the CDR3 is TGCGCCAGCAGCTCAACGCCGATTGGGACAGCCGGAAATGAGCAGTTCTTC.

This chain links TRBV19 with TRBJ1-1; maybe TRBD1 (5 bases). CDR3 size: 13 residues. Trimming took 2 bases from V and 8 from J, leaving 12 bases between them. CDR1 and CDR2 from the germline V gene are LNHDA and SQIVND (reference sequence). The CDR3: CASSISEQAEAFF. CDR3 nucleotide sequence: TGTGCCAGTAGTATAAGCGAACAGGCCGAAGCTTTCTTT.

This clonotype was seen ten or more times. The rearrangement links TRBV11-2 to TRBJ2-3; D gene uncertain. The CDR3 has 11 residues. V lost 6 bases to trimming and J lost 3 bases, with 4 bases between them. CDR1 is SGHAT, CDR2 FQNNGV, per germline. The CDR3 protein is CASRTTDTQYF. The CDR3 coding sequence is TGTGCCAGCAGAACGACAGATACGCAGTATTTT. Full variable domain (remainder filled in from reference TRBV11-2 and TRBJ2-3): EAGVAQSPRYKIIEKRQSVAFWCNPISGHATLYWYQQILGQGPKLLIQFQNNGVVDDSQLPKDRFSAERLKGVDSTLKIQPAKLEDSAVYLCASRTTDTQYFGPGTRLTVL.

The sample holds a few counts of this clonotype. The chain uses TRBV2 and TRBJ2-7; D may be TRBD2 (6 bases). CDR3 size: 15 residues. Germline assignment: CDR1 SNHLY and CDR2 FYNNEI. Trimming removed 1 base from V and 1 base from J, with 11 bases in between. The CDR3 nucleotides are TGTGCCAGCAGTGAAGAGCGGGTTGGATCCTACGAGCAGTACTTC. Its protein product is CASSEERVGSYEQYF.